Presented here are 21 T cell receptor beta chains from one specimen sequenced in a study of T cells in Graves' hyperthyroidism and ophthalmopathy. RNA transcripts provided the source from which TCR beta CDR3 regions were amplified. The primer set for the first-round RT-PCR of the TCR CDR3 was HTBI. Each CDR3 protein gets one entry after TCRdb re-called the multiplex PCR reads with MiXCR. Of some 500,000 distinct CDR3 sequences in the sample, around 22% were seen once. Sequencing was carried out using blood. The receptors come from a woman in her thirties with Graves' ophthalmopathy.

This clonotype was found many times. V and J are TRBV5-6 and TRBJ1-2, with 9 bases lining up with TRBD1. This CDR3 has 15 amino acids. V dropped 4 bases and J dropped 4; count of bases not matched to a gene: 8. CDR1 and CDR2 from the germline V gene are SGHDT and YYEEEE. CDR3 DNA sequence: TGTGCCAGCAGCATCTCGACAGGGGGGAGCTATGGCTACACCTTC. It translates to CASSISTGGSYGYTF. Together with reference TRBV5-6 and TRBJ1-2, the CDR3 gives the full variable domain: DAGVTQSPTHLIKTRGQQVTLRCSPKSGHDTVSWYQQALGQGPQFIFQYYEEEERQRGNFPDRFSGHQFPNYSSELNVNALLLGDSALYLCASSISTGGSYGYTFGSGTRLTVV.

The chain combines TRBV5-1 with TRBJ1-2; possibly TRBD1 for D (5 bases). The V gene lost 2 bases and the J gene lost 4 bases, with 18 bases spanning the gap. Germline V gene lookup returns CDR1 SGHRS and CDR2 YFSETQ. The CDR3 contains 16 residues. CDR3 amino acids: CASSLGPQGALYGYTF. The CDR3 DNA follows: TGCGCCAGCAGCTTAGGCCCTCAGGGAGCCCTCTATGGCTACACCTTC.

The sample holds many counts of this clonotype. The chain is built from TRBV5-1 and TRBJ2-2; possibly TRBD1 for D (5 bases). Germline CDR1 reads SGHRS; CDR2 reads YFSETQ. There are 16 residues in the CDR3. The V gene lost 0 bases and the J gene lost 2 bases, with 11 bases spanning the gap. The CDR3 DNA follows: TGCGCCAGCAGCTTGGTGTCAGGGCCCAACACCGGGGAGCTGTTTTTT. Translating gives CASSLVSGPNTGELFF.

This clonotype came up a few times. The CDR3 nucleotides are TGTGCCAGCAGCGTAGTGTCGACAGGGGGTACAGATACGCAGTATTTT. This translates into CASSVVSTGGTDTQYF. V gene TRBV9 combines with J gene TRBJ2-3; 9 bases fit TRBD1. This CDR3 comprises 16 residues. Germline CDR1 and CDR2: SGDLS and YYNGEE. J lost 3 bases, V lost 0 bases, and 5 bases had no gene match.

This clonotype was seen many times. V gene TRBV30 combines with J gene TRBJ1-1; 7 bases map to TRBD1. CDR1 and CDR2 from the germline V gene are GTSNPN and SVGIG (reference sequence). The CDR3 length is 13 residues. The CDR3 bases are TGTGCTTGTGAGGGACAGCTGAACACTGAAGCTTTCTTT. Protein product: CACEGQLNTEAFF.

This clonotype turned up a few times. This chain uses TRBV3-1 with TRBJ1-5; D call uncertain. The CDR3 has 15 amino acids. V dropped 1 base and J dropped 0 bases, with 7 bases sitting between them. Per the germline V gene, CDR1 is LGHDT and CDR2 is YNNKEL (reference sequence). The CDR3 nucleotides are TGTGCCAGCAGCCAAGGACACCTTAGCAATCAGCCCCAGCATTTT. Protein: CASSQGHLSNQPQHF. Drawing the rest from reference TRBV3-1 and TRBJ1-5, the complete variable domain is DTAVSQTPKYLVTQMGNDKSIKCEQNLGHDTMYWYKQDSKKFLKIMFSYNNKELIINETVPNRFSPKSPDKAHLNLHINSLELGDSAVYFCASSQGHLSNQPQHFGDGTRLSIL.

This sequence joins TRBV12-3 or TRBV12-4 and TRBJ2-2; D is possibly TRBD2 (6 bases). The V and J ends lost 7 bases and 0 bases respectively, with 18 bases between them. This CDR3 contains 17 residues. As DNA, the CDR3 is TGTGCCAGCAACCCGGGTAGCGGCCAAACGAACACCGGGGAGCTGTTTTTT. Its translation is CASNPGSGQTNTGELFF.

The chain is built from TRBV25-1 and TRBJ2-5, with 8 nucleotides matching TRBD2. Germline CDR1 reads MGHDK; CDR2 reads SYGVNS. CDR3 length: 15 residues. V was clipped by 3 bases and J by 0 bases; unmatched bases: 3. The CDR3 nucleotides are TGTGCCAGCAGTGATCCGGGAGGGTACCAAGAGACCCAGTACTTC. Amino acids: CASSDPGGYQETQYF.

This clonotype was seen a handful of times. The V call is TRBV7-8, the J call TRBJ2-7, with a weak D call TRBD1 (6 bases). The V gene lost 5 bases and the J gene lost 7 bases, with 18 bases spanning the gap. CDR1 is SGHVS, CDR2 FQNEAQ, per germline. This CDR3 has 14 amino acids. CDR3 nucleotide sequence: TGTGCCAGCAGCCCCGATTGGGGGCGTTTTGAGCAGTACTTC. Its protein product is CASSPDWGRFEQYF.

This clonotype was observed a handful of times. The chain couples TRBV4-1 to TRBJ1-5, with D possibly matching TRBD1 (6 bases). The CDR3 is 19 amino acids. The germline V gene has CDR1 MGHRA and CDR2 YSYEKL. V lost 2 bases to trimming and J lost 5 bases, with 25 bases between them. The CDR3 is CASSQTILRSRGGDQPQHF. As DNA, the CDR3 is TGCGCCAGCAGCCAAACTATTCTTCGGTCAAGAGGGGGGGATCAGCCCCAGCATTTT.

This clonotype was picked up a small number of times. The V and J genes are TRBV12-5 and TRBJ1-2; D not resolved. Germline lookup yields CDR1 LGHNT and CDR2 FRNRAP. The CDR3 runs to 13 residues. Between the trimmed V and J ends, which lost 2 bases and 1 base, there was a span of 5 bases. CDR3 coding DNA: TGTGCTAGTGGTTTGCTGGGTAACTATGGCTACACCTTC. Translating gives CASGLLGNYGYTF.

The V and J genes are TRBV28 and TRBJ2-7, with D unresolved. CDR3 length: 13 residues. CDR1 and CDR2 from the germline V gene are MDHEN and SYDVKM. The germline V and J ends were trimmed by 7 bases and 0 bases, with 10 bases remaining between them. CDR3 residues: CASISRLSYEQYF. CDR3 sequence (DNA): TGTGCCAGCATAAGCAGACTCTCCTACGAGCAGTACTTC.

The sample holds many counts of this clonotype. The CDR3 DNA sequence: TGCAGTGCTAGAAGCGATTGGGGAGGAGCTGAAGCTTTCTTT. Translation: CSARSDWGGAEAFF. The V and J genes are TRBV20-1 and TRBJ1-1, with unresolved D. Germline V CDR1 and CDR2: DFQATT, SNEGSKA (reference sequence). With 2 bases removed from V and 6 bases from J, the gap between germline ends came to 16 bases. CDR3 length: 14 residues.

This clonotype was counted ten times or more. The chain employs TRBV7-2 and TRBJ1-5, with a possible D match to TRBD1 (5 bases). The germline CDR1 and CDR2 sequences are SGHTA and FQGNSA. Between the trimmed V and J ends, which lost 1 base and 6 bases, there was a span of 13 bases. The CDR3 loop spans 15 amino acids. As DNA, the CDR3 is TGTGCCAGCAGCTTAGAATGGGGGTCCCCTCAGCCCCAGCATTTT. It codes for CASSLEWGSPQPQHF.

This clonotype was seen repeatedly, ten times or more. The V call is TRBV7-2, the J call TRBJ1-5; D remains ambiguous. The germline CDR1 and CDR2 sequences are SGHTA and FQGNSA. The CDR3 length is 13 residues. The V end was cut by 6 bases, the J end by 3 bases, with 9 bases between. The CDR3 DNA follows: TGTGCCAGCAGTACGGAGTACAATCAGCCCCAGCATTTT. Protein: CASSTEYNQPQHF.

The V and J genes are TRBV7-9 and TRBJ1-2; D ambiguous. The CDR3 is made up of 14 amino acids. Germline V CDR1 and CDR2: SEHNR, FQNEAQ (reference sequence). Trimming shortened V by 6 bases and J by 6 bases, and 17 bases separated the two germline ends. The CDR3 sequence: CASSLPGRYHGYTF. CDR3 DNA sequence: TGTGCCAGCAGTTTACCCGGACGGTACCATGGCTACACCTTC.

There are a few counts of this clonotype. The V gene is TRBV3-1, the J gene TRBJ2-5; 8 bases fit TRBD2. This CDR3 is 15 amino acids long. Losses at the gene ends were 1 base for V and 4 bases for J; bases not matched to a gene: 5. The germline V gene encodes CDR1 LGHDT and CDR2 YNNKEL (reference sequence). The CDR3 here is CASSQGAGAGETQYF. The CDR3 nucleotides read TGTGCCAGCAGCCAAGGAGCGGGGGCGGGAGAGACCCAGTACTTC.

This clonotype was found many times. The chain combines TRBV6-5 with TRBJ2-7, with TRBD1 as a possible D gene (6 bases). The V gene lost 6 bases and the J gene lost 6 bases, with 12 bases spanning the gap. Germline lookup yields CDR1 MNHEY and CDR2 SVGAGI. The CDR3 has 12 residues. CDR3 coding DNA: TGTGCCAGCAGATCTCGACAGGCCGAGCAGTACTTC. Protein sequence: CASRSRQAEQYF.

This clonotype was detected ten times or more. The V and J genes are TRBV6-5 and TRBJ2-5; 9 nucleotides match TRBD2. Germline assignment: CDR1 MNHEY and CDR2 SVGAGI. The CDR3 loop spans 16 amino acids. The junction had 12 bases not matched to a gene; V was cut back by 5 bases and J by 5 bases. CDR3 nucleotides: TGTGCCAGCAGTCCCCCTCGCGGGGGGGGCCGGGAGACCCAGTACTTC. Protein sequence: CASSPPRGGGRETQYF.

This clonotype was detected only a few times. This sequence joins TRBV4-1 and TRBJ1-1; perhaps TRBD1 as D (5 bases). With 0 bases removed from V and 1 base from J, the gap between germline ends came to 12 bases. CDR1 and CDR2 (germline): MGHRA, YSYEKL. The CDR3 length is 16 residues. Here the CDR3 reads CASSQDRNQGNTEAFF. In DNA form, the CDR3 reads TGCGCCAGCAGCCAAGATCGTAACCAGGGGAACACTGAAGCTTTCTTT.

This clonotype came up a few times. V usage is TRBV7-9 and J usage is TRBJ1-1; the D is unclear. CDR1 SEHNR and CDR2 FQNEAQ come from the germline V gene (reference sequence). CDR3 size: 14 residues. The V gene lost 1 base and the J gene lost 5 bases, with 11 bases spanning the gap. CDR3 sequence: CASSLETSQTEAFF. The CDR3 coding sequence is TGTGCCAGCAGCTTAGAAACATCCCAAACTGAAGCTTTCTTT.